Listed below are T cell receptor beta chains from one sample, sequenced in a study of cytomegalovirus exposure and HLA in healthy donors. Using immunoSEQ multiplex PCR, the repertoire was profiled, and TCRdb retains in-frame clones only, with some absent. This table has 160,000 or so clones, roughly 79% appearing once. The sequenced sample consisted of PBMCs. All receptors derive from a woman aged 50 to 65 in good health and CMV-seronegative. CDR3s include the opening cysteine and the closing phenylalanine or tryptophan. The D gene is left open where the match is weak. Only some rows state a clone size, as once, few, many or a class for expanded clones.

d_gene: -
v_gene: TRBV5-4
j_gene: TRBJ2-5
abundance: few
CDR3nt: TGTGCCAGCAGCCGCGACAGTCAAGAGACCCAGTACTTC
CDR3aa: CASSRDSQETQYF

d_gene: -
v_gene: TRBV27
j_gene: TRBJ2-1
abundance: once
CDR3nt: TGTGCCAGCAGTTTGGCCAGTTACAATGAGCAGTTCTTC
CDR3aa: CASSLASYNEQFF

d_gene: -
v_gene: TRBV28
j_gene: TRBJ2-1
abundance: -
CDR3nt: TGTGCCAGCATCCCCCCGGGGAAGGATGAGCAGTTCTTC
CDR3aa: CASIPPGKDEQFF

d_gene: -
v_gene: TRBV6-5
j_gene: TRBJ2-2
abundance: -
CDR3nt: TGTGCCAGCAGTCCCGGACTAACCGGGGAGCTGTTTTTT
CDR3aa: CASSPGLTGELFF

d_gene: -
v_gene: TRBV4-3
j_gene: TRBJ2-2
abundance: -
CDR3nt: TGCGCCAGCAGCCAAGATCCCCCCCCGGGGGTCGGGGAGCTGTTTTTT
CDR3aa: CASSQDPPPGVGELFF

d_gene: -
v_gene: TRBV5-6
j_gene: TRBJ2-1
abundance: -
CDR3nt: TGTGCCAGCAGCTTGCTTTTCATAGACAATGAGCAGTTCTTC
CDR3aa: CASSLLFIDNEQFF

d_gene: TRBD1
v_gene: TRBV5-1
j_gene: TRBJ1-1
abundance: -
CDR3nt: TGCGCCAGCAGCTTGATCGTCGCAGGGGGAATGGACACTGAAGCTTTCTTT
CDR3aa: CASSLIVAGGMDTEAFF

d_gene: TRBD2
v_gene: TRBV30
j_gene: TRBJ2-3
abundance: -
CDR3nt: TGTGCCCAAGGACTAGCGGGAGTCACAGATACGCAGTATTTT
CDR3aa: CAQGLAGVTDTQYF

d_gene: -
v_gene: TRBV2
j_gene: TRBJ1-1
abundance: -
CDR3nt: TGTGCCAGCAGTCACGACGGGGGTGGGAACACTGAAGCTTTCTTT
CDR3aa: CASSHDGGGNTEAFF

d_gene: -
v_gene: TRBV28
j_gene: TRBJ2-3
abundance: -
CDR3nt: TGTGCCAGCAGTTTGACTAGCACAGATACGCAGTATTTT
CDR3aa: CASSLTSTDTQYF

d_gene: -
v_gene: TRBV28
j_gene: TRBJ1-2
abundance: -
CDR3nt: TGTGCCAGCAGCCTCACAGACTATGGCTACACCTTC
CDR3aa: CASSLTDYGYTF

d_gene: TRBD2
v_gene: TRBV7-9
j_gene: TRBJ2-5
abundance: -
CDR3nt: TGTGCCAGCAGCTCGCGGGGGGTAAAACAAGAGACCCAGTACTTC
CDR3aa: CASSSRGVKQETQYF

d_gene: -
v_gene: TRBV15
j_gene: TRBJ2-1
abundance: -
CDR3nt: TGTGCCACCAGCAGAGATCAGACGGGGGTTAGGAATGAGCAGTTCTTC
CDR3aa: CATSRDQTGVRNEQFF

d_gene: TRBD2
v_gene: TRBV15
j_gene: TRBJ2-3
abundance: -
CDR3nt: TGTGCCACCAGCAGAGTAATGCTAGCGGGAGGGCCAACAGATACGCAGTATTTT
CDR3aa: CATSRVMLAGGPTDTQYF

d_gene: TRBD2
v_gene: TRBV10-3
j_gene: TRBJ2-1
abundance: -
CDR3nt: TGTGCCATCAGTGAACAGCGGGAGACCCCGGATGAGCAGTTCTTC
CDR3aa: CAISEQRETPDEQFF

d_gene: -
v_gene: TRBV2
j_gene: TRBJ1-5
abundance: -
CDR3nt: TGTGCCAGCAGTTCCGGACAGCTCAATCAGCCCCAGCATTTT
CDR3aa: CASSSGQLNQPQHF

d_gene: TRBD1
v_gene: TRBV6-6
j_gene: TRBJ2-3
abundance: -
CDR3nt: TGTGCCAGCCGACTTGCAGGGGGCCGCCCGGATACGCAGTATTTT
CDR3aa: CASRLAGGRPDTQYF

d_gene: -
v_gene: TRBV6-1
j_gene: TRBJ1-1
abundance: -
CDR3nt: TGTGCCAGCAGTGAAGTGGGGAGGGGGGTCGGCACTGAAGCTTTCTTT
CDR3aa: CASSEVGRGVGTEAFF

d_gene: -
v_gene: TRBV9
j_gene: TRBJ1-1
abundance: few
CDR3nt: TGTGCCAGCAGCGTATCTTCGGGACTGATGAACACTGAAGCTTTCTTT
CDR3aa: CASSVSSGLMNTEAFF

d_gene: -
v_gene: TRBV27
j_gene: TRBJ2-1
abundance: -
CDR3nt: TGTGCCAGCAGTCCCCTCCGGGATAACAGTGAGCAGTTCTTC
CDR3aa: CASSPLRDNSEQFF

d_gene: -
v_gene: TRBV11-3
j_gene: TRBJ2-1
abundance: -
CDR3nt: TGTGCCAGCAGCTTAACGACTACCCCCAATGAGCAGTTCTTC
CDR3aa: CASSLTTTPNEQFF

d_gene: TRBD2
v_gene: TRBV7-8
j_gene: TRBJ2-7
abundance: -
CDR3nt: TGTGCCAGCAGCTTGAGCGGGACTACTCCCTACGAGCAGTACTTC
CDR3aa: CASSLSGTTPYEQYF

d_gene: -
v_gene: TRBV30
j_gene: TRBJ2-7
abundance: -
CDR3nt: TGTGCCTGGAGCCGCCAGGGGTACGAGCAGTACTTC
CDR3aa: CAWSRQGYEQYF

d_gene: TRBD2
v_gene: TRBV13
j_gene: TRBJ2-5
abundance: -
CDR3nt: TGTGCCAGCAGCCTAGCCTGGGCGGGAGGAAAGACCCAGTACTTC
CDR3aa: CASSLAWAGGKTQYF

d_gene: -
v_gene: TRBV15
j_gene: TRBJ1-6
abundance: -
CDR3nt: TGTGCCACCAGCAGATTAAGGAATGACAGGTCTTCACCCCTCCACTTT
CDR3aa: CATSRLRNDRSSPLHF

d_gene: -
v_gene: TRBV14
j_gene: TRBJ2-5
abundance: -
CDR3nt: TGTGCCAGCGCGGCAGGGCGCGAGACCCAGTACTTC
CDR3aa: CASAAGRETQYF

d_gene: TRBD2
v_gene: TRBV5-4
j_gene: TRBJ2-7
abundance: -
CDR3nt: TGTGCCAGCAGCCCCGGACTAGCGGATGCCTACGAGCAGTACTTC
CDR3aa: CASSPGLADAYEQYF

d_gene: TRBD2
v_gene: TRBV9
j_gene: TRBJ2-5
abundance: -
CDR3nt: TGTGCCAGCAGCACCGATAGCGGGGGGTACCAAGAGACCCAGTACTTC
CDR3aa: CASSTDSGGYQETQYF

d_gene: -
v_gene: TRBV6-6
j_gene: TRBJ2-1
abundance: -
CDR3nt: TGTGCCAGCAGCCCATTCTACAGTGCGAATGAGCAGTTCTTC
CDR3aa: CASSPFYSANEQFF

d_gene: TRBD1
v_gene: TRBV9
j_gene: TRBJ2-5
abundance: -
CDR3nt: TGTGCCAGCAGCCGACAGGGGGGCGTAGAGACCCAGTACTTC
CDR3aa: CASSRQGGVETQYF

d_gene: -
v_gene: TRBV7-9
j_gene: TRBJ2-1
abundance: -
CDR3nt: TGTGCCAGCAGCGTCGGAGGGGACAATGAGCAGTTCTTC
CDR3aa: CASSVGGDNEQFF

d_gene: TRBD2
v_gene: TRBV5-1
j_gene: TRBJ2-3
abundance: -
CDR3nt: TGCGCCAGCAGCTTGGGGGAGGGGACAGATACGCAGTATTTT
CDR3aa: CASSLGEGTDTQYF

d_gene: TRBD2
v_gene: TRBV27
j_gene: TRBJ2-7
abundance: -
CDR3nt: TGTGCCAGCAGGCGGCTAGGCGGGAGTGGCGAGCAGTACTTC
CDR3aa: CASRRLGGSGEQYF

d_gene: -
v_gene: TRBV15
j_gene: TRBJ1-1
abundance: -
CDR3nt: TGTGCCACCGGACAGTGGAACACTGAAGCTTTCTTT
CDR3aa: CATGQWNTEAFF

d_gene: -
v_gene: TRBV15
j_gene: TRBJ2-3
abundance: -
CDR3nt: TGTGCCACCAGCTTTCGCCCTTCAGACTACGCCACAGATACGCAGTATTTT
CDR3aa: CATSFRPSDYATDTQYF

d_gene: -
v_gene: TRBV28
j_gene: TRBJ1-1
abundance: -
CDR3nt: TGTGCCAGCAGGCCCACGACCGGGAACGAAGCTTTCTTT
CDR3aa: CASRPTTGNEAFF

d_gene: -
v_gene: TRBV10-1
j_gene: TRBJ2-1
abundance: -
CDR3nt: TGCGCCAGCAGTGCCCGCAGGGGCGAAAAAGATAATGAGCAGTTCTTC
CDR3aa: CASSARRGEKDNEQFF

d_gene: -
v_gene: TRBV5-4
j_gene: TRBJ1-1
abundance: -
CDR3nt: TGTGCCAGCAGCAGCGCCAAGGGAGCTGAAGCTTTCTTT
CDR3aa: CASSSAKGAEAFF

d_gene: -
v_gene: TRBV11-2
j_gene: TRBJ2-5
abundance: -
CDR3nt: TGTGCCAGCAGCGTGGGAGGAGAAGAGACCCAGTACTTC
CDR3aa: CASSVGGEETQYF

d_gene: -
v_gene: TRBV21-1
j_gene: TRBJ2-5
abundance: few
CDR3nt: TGTGCCAGCACCAAGTCCGGGGGCCAAGAGACCCAGTACTTC
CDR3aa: CASTKSGGQETQYF

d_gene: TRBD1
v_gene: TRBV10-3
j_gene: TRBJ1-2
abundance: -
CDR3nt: TGTGCCATCAGTGAAGGGACAGGCCACTATGGCTACACCTTC
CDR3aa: CAISEGTGHYGYTF

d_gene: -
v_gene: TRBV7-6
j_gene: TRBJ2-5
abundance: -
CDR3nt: TGTGCCAGCAGCTTGCAGTTAGGAGTAGAGACCCAGTACTTC
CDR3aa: CASSLQLGVETQYF

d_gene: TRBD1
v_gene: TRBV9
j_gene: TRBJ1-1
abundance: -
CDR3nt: TGTGCCAGCAGCGGACAGGGGTCGAACACTGAAGCTTTCTTT
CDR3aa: CASSGQGSNTEAFF

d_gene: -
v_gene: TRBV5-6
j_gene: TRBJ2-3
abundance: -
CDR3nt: TGTGCCAGCAGATCGGGGGTTCCTCGGGATACGCAGTATTTT
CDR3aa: CASRSGVPRDTQYF

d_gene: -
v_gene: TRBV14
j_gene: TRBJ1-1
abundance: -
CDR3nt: TGTGCCAGCAGCCAAGGGAGGGTTGGTCCTTTCTTT
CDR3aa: CASSQGRVGPFF

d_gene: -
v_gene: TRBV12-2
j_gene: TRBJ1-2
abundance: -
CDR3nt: TGTGCAAGTCGCTTAGGGGACAGCGGACCTAACTATGGCTACACCTTC
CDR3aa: CASRLGDSGPNYGYTF

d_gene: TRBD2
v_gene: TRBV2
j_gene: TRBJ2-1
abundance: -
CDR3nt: TGTGCCAGCAGTGGGGGGAGGGTCGGGGAGCAGTTCTTC
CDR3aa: CASSGGRVGEQFF

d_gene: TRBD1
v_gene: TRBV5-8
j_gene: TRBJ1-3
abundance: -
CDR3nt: TGTGCCAGCAGTTCCGGACAGGGGGCCCCTGGGAACACCATATATTTT
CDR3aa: CASSSGQGAPGNTIYF

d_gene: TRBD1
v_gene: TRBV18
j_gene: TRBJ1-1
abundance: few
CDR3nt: TGTGCCAGCTCACCACGGCAGGGGGCCGCGGGGGCTGAAGCTTTCTTT
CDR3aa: CASSPRQGAAGAEAFF

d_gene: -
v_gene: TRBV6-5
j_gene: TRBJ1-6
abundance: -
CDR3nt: TGTGCCAGCAGTTACTCCCCAGGGAATTCACCCCTCCACTTT
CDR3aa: CASSYSPGNSPLHF